A single count supports the clone carrying this T cell receptor (beta chain). What it recognizes is unknown. Profiling relied on immunoSEQ multiplex PCR, and the TCRdb table lists in-frame clones only, not all of them. The sample carries about 150,000 clones, about 85% recorded once. This sample was included in a study of T cell responses to AZD1222 COVID-19 vaccine. The study's findings and limits: Just six AZD1222 recipients were seropositive at baseline. Possibly, clonal diversity was underestimated; donors were largely white British and included more females. Spike-wide coverage was observed for vaccine-associated CD4 TCRs, with dominant responses at 160-218 and 743-854. Sampling captured repertoires only after the peak T cell response.

The germline CDR1 and CDR2 sequences are LNHDA and SQIVND (reference sequence). This CDR3 spans 14 amino acids. Between the trimmed V and J ends, which lost 3 bases and 3 bases, there was a span of 9 bases. The TCR originated in an adult in good health. V and J are TRBV19 and TRBJ2-4, with unresolved D. Sequencing was performed on peripheral blood, taken on day 0 of AZD1222 vaccination. CDR3 residues: CASSISLGKNIQYF. The CDR3 DNA is TGTGCCAGTAGTATTTCCCTAGGCAAAAACATTCAGTACTTC. The full variable domain, in which reference TRBV19 and TRBJ2-4 provide the parts outside the CDR3, is DGGITQSPKYLFRKEGQNVTLSCEQNLNHDAMYWYRQDPGQGLRLIYYSQIVNDFQKGDIAEGYSVSREKKESFPLTVTSAQKNPTAFYLCASSISLGKNIQYFGAGTRLSVL.